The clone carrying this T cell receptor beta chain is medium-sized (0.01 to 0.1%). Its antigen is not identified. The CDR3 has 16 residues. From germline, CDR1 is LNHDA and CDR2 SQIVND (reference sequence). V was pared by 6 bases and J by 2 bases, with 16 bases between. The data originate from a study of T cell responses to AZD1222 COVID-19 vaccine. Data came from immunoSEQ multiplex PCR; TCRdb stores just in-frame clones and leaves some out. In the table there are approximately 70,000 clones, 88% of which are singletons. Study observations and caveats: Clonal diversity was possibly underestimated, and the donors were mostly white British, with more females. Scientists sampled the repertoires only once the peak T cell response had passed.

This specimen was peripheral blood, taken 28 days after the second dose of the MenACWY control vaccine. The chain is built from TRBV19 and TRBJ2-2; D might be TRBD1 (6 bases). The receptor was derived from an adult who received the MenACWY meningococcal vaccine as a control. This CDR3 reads CASRSYGQRNTGELFF. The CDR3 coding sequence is TGTGCCAGTAGAAGCTACGGACAGAGAAACACCGGGGAGCTGTTTTTT.